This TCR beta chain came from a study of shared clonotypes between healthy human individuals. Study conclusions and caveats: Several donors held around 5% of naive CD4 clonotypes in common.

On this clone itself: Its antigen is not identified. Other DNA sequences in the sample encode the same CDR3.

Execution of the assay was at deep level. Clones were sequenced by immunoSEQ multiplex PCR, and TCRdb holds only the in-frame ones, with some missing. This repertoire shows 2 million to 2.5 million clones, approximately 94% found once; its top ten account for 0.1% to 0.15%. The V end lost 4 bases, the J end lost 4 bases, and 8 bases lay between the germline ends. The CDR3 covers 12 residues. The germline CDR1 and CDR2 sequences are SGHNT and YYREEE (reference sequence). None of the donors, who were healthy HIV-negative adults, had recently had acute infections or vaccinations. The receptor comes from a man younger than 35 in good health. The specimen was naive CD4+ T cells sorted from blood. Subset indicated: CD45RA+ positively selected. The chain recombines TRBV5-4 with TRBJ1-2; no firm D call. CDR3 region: CASSLDIYGYTF. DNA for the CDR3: TGTGCCAGCAGCCTCGACATCTATGGCTACACCTTC.